This T cell receptor (beta chain) comes out of a study of cytomegalovirus exposure and HLA in healthy donors. A note on this clone: Its antigen remains unknown.

The CDR3 is made up of 16 amino acids. The ends were cut back, 4 bases at V and 1 base at J, with 14 bases in the middle. Germline V gene data show CDR1 as SGHKS and CDR2 as YYEKEE (reference sequence). The PCR was carried out with 60 Vbeta primers and 13 Jbeta primers. Measured with immunoSEQ multiplex PCR; TCRdb has only the in-frame clones, and not every one. This table holds roughly 190,000 clones, about four fifths found once. Study findings and constraints: A previous analysis found most TCR beta V segments productive roughly 87% or roughly 30% of the time.

Sequencing was performed on PBMCs. The rearrangement joins TRBV5-5 to TRBJ1-4; D is perhaps TRBD1 (5 bases). This TCR came from a man between 18 and 35 years old in good health and CMV-seronegative. The CDR3, as DNA: TGTGCCAGCAGCGAGAAGGGGCATGGAACTAATGAAAAACTGTTTTTT. Its protein is CASSEKGHGTNEKLFF.